The 7 T cell receptor beta chains reported below all come from one sample, sequenced in a study of Ad26.COV2.S vaccination and SARS-CoV-2 variants. Treatment here: around 19 received Ad26.COV2.S at low or high dose, single or two shots; several received placebo; per-sample allocation not given. Vaccine and placebo recipients were sampled on day 63 after the first injection. TCRdb keeps only in-frame clones here, not all; method: immunoSEQ multiplex PCR. The data contain around 400,000 clones, 80% to 95% of them singletons. The source material was peripheral blood, sampled in a trial of Ad26.COV2.S vaccine versus placebo. These receptors were collected from a person aged 18-65 years who received the Ad26.COV2.S COVID-19 vaccine or a placebo.

The chain employs TRBV6-6 and TRBJ2-5; unclear D gene. Germline CDR1 and CDR2: MNHNY and SVGAGI (reference sequence). The V end was cut by 7 bases, the J end by 2 bases, with 17 bases between. This CDR3 spans 15 amino acids. CDR3 protein: CASTQMAAQQETQYF. The CDR3 nucleotides are TGTGCCAGCACCCAGATGGCAGCCCAACAAGAGACCCAGTACTTC.

A single count supports this clone. The V gene is TRBV27, the J gene TRBJ1-4, with TRBD1 as a possible D gene (5 bases). This CDR3 is built from 15 residues. Trimming took off 1 base at V and 5 bases at J, with 11 bases between the two ends. Germline values: CDR1 MNHEY, CDR2 SMNVEV (reference sequence). The CDR3 bases are TGTGCCAGCAGTTTATTTAGGGGCCGGAATGAAAAACTGTTTTTT. It encodes CASSLFRGRNEKLFF.

The CDR3 nucleotides are TGTGCCAGTAGTATGCCCGAGGGTGCTGAGCAGTACTTC. It is translated as CASSMPEGAEQYF. The chain links TRBV19 to TRBJ2-7; D is perhaps TRBD2 (5 bases). Trimming stripped 3 bases from V and 7 bases from J, with 13 bases between. This CDR3 is 13 amino acids long. In germline, CDR1 is LNHDA, CDR2 SQIVND (reference sequence). Full variable domain (outside the CDR3, taken from reference TRBV19 and TRBJ2-7): DGGITQSPKYLFRKEGQNVTLSCEQNLNHDAMYWYRQDPGQGLRLIYYSQIVNDFQKGDIAEGYSVSREKKESFPLTVTSAQKNPTAFYLCASSMPEGAEQYFGPGTRLTVT.

The chain carries TRBV6-5 and TRBJ2-7, with D possibly TRBD1 on 5 matching bases. V dropped 0 bases and J dropped 2 bases, with 11 bases sitting between them. Germline V gene lookup returns CDR1 MNHEY and CDR2 SVGAGI. The CDR3 has 15 residues. This chain's CDR3 is CASSYSSGAAYEQYF. The CDR3 bases are TGTGCCAGCAGTTACTCATCTGGGGCCGCCTACGAGCAGTACTTC.

The chain employs TRBV29-1 and TRBJ2-7; 8 bases fit TRBD1. Germline loops: CDR1 SQVTM, CDR2 ANQGSEA. With V trimmed by 7 bases and J by 6 bases, 14 bases remained unmatched. The CDR3 runs to 14 residues. The CDR3 DNA reads as TGCAGCGCCCGAACCGTGACAGGGGCGGTCGAGCAGTACTTC. This sequence encodes CSARTVTGAVEQYF.

This chain links TRBV30 with TRBJ2-4; 9 bases agree with TRBD1. V lost 3 bases to trimming and J lost 8 bases; unmatched junction nucleotides: 2. The CDR3 length is 12 residues. Germline CDR1 is GTSNPN and CDR2 is SVGIG (reference sequence). The chain's CDR3 is CAWRDRGYIQYF. The CDR3, as DNA: TGTGCCTGGAGGGACAGGGGTTACATTCAGTACTTC.

The chain recombines TRBV11-2 with TRBJ2-1, with 7 bases fitting TRBD2. Germline assignment: CDR1 SGHAT and CDR2 FQNNGV. This CDR3 has 15 residues. Trimming at V came to 1 base and at J to 5 bases, leaving 5 bases not matched to a gene. The CDR3 coding sequence is TGTGCCAGCAGCTTAGCGGCGGGGACTAACAATGAGCAGTTCTTC. It is translated as CASSLAAGTNNEQFF. Full variable domain (rest looked up from reference TRBV11-2 and TRBJ2-1): EAGVAQSPRYKIIEKRQSVAFWCNPISGHATLYWYQQILGQGPKLLIQFQNNGVVDDSQLPKDRFSAERLKGVDSTLKIQPAKLEDSAVYLCASSLAAGTNNEQFFGPGTRLTVL.